This T cell receptor (beta chain) was sequenced for a study of Ad26.COV2.S vaccination and SARS-CoV-2 variants. This clone appeared a single time. The CDR3 loop spans 13 amino acids. Germline V gene lookup returns CDR1 MNHEY and CDR2 SVGAGI. Trimming took off 2 bases at V and 2 bases at J, with 4 bases between the two ends. As for treatment: about 20 received Ad26.COV2.S at low or high dose, single or two shots; several received placebo; per-sample allocation not given. Collection of samples fell on day 63 after the first vaccine or placebo injection. The protocol was immunoSEQ multiplex PCR, while the TCRdb copy is restricted to in-frame clones and leaves out a portion. The table records 330,000 or so clones, roughly 90% of them present only once.

The gene calls are TRBV6-5 and TRBJ2-1, with no clear D. This receptor was identified in a person between 18 and 59 years old who received the Ad26.COV2.S COVID-19 vaccine or a placebo. This sample comprised peripheral blood, obtained in a trial of Ad26.COV2.S vaccine versus placebo. The CDR3 loop reads CASSYDPYNEQFF. DNA of the CDR3: TGTGCCAGCAGTTACGACCCCTACAATGAGCAGTTCTTC.